A selection of T cell receptor beta chains follows, all from one sample in a study of response to subunit inactivated influenza vaccine. TCRdb re-called the RT-PCR reads with MiXCR, one entry per CDR3 protein. The sample carries about 650,000 distinct CDR3 sequences, around a sixth recorded once. The sample here was PBMCs from blood, taken roughly 12 days after vaccination. These receptors all come from a man aged 45-65 years who received an inactivated influenza vaccine. Each CDR3 is given with its conserved first and last residue. The D gene is left open where the match is weak. A clone size is listed for some rows: how often the clone was seen (once, few, many), or a class if it is expanded.

v_gene	abundance	d_gene	j_gene	len	CDR3aa	CDR3nt
TRBV29-1	few	TRBD2	TRBJ2-1	16	CSVVLDGTRGYNEQFF	TGCAGCGTTGTTTTAGATGGGACTAGGGGCTACAATGAGCAGTTCTTC
TRBV5-5	few	TRBD1	TRBJ1-5	14	CASRTGPEAQPQHF	TGTGCCAGCCGGACAGGTCCAGAAGCTCAGCCCCAGCATTTT
TRBV19	-	-	TRBJ1-1	13	CASSQFRETEAFF	TGTGCCAGTAGTCAATTCAGGGAGACGGAGGCTTTCTTT
TRBV7-6	-	-	TRBJ2-6	14	CASSLAYGANVLTF	TGTGCCAGCAGCTTAGCGTACGGGGCCAACGTCCTGACTTTC
TRBV5-1	-	-	TRBJ2-7	16	CASSVARTEVSYEQYF	TGCGCCAGCAGCGTGGCCCGGACGGAGGTCTCCTACGAGCAGTACTTC
TRBV4-2	few	-	TRBJ2-3	14	CASSQDLSLDTQYF	TGTGCCAGCAGCCAAGATTTATCCCTAGATACGCAGTATTTT
TRBV12-3/TRBV12-4	many	-	TRBJ1-5	15	CASSLGGGVNQPQHF	TGTGCCAGCAGTTTGGGAGGGGGTGTCAATCAGCCCCAGCATTTT
TRBV12-3/TRBV12-4	many	-	TRBJ2-2	15	CASSLGQINAGELFF	TGTGCCAGCAGTTTGGGGCAGATAAACGCCGGGGAGCTGTTTTTT
TRBV20-1	-	-	TRBJ2-2	17	CSARDVRRGPYTGELFF	TGCAGTGCTAGAGATGTGAGGCGGGGGCCTTACACCGGGGAGCTGTTTTTT
TRBV5-1	-	TRBD2	TRBJ2-3	16	CASSLGVAGVSDTQYF	TGCGCCAGCAGCCTGGGAGTAGCGGGAGTATCAGATACGCAGTATTTT
TRBV20-1	-	TRBD2	TRBJ2-4	16	CSAEGTSGLAKNIQYF	TGCAGTGCAGAAGGGACTAGCGGTCTCGCCAAAAACATTCAGTACTTC
TRBV5-4	-	TRBD2	TRBJ2-7	18	CASSLGIVGLADSYEQYF	TGTGCCAGCAGCTTGGGTATTGTAGGACTAGCGGACTCCTACGAGCAGTACTTC
TRBV5-1	-	-	TRBJ2-1	13	CASSLGPRQVQFF	TGCGCCAGCAGCTTGGGTCCTCGACAGGTTCAGTTCTTC
TRBV18	-	-	TRBJ2-1	17	CASSRGSGVRTYNEQFF	TGTGCCAGCTCAAGGGGTTCTGGCGTCCGAACGTACAATGAGCAGTTCTTC
TRBV14	-	-	TRBJ2-3	14	CASSQDSTADTQYF	TGTGCCAGCAGCCAAGATTCCACAGCAGATACGCAGTATTTT
TRBV15	few	-	TRBJ1-3	14	CATSRDTAGNTIYF	TGTGCCACCAGCAGAGATACAGCTGGAAACACCATATATTTT
TRBV6-1	many	-	TRBJ2-1	13	CASSQTPWDEQFF	TGTGCCAGCAGTCAGACTCCCTGGGATGAGCAGTTCTTC
TRBV6-1	-	-	TRBJ2-5	15	CASSSYGTSPETQYF	TGTGCCAGCAGCTCCTATGGGACATCGCCAGAGACCCAGTACTTC
TRBV2	-	TRBD1	TRBJ1-2	16	CASMTVGRGLAYGYTF	TGTGCCAGCATGACAGTGGGCAGGGGGCTGGCCTATGGCTACACCTTC
TRBV5-1	few	-	TRBJ2-3	14	CASSFNGEADTQYF	TGCGCCAGCAGTTTTAACGGGGAGGCAGATACGCAGTATTTT
TRBV6-1	few	-	TRBJ2-1	13	CASLPGFGNEQFF	TGTGCCAGCCTCCCCGGGTTTGGCAATGAGCAGTTCTTC
TRBV12-3/TRBV12-4	few	-	TRBJ2-2	15	CASSFFSLVPGELFF	TGTGCCAGCAGTTTTTTCAGCCTTGTTCCCGGGGAGCTGTTTTTT
TRBV20-1	-	TRBD2	TRBJ2-3	14	CSANEREGADTQYF	TGCAGTGCTAACGAGCGGGAGGGAGCAGATACGCAGTATTTT
TRBV9	-	-	TRBJ1-6	15	CASTPGSSPNSPLHF	TGTGCCAGCACCCCTGGGTCCAGCCCTAATTCACCCCTCCACTTT
TRBV28	-	TRBD1	TRBJ2-7	15	CASYSRDRGYYEQYF	TGTGCCAGCTACTCCCGGGACAGGGGGTACTACGAGCAGTACTTC
TRBV7-2	few	-	TRBJ1-1	14	CASSLGRVNTEAFF	TGTGCCAGCAGCTTAGGCAGGGTGAACACTGAAGCTTTCTTT
TRBV12-3/TRBV12-4	many	TRBD1	TRBJ2-3	14	CASRPTGLTDTQYF	TGTGCCAGCAGGCCGACAGGGTTGACAGATACGCAGTATTTT
TRBV28	many	TRBD1	TRBJ1-4	16	CASSSNSGGLDEKLFF	TGTGCCAGCAGTTCGAACTCAGGGGGGCTGGATGAAAAACTGTTTTTT
TRBV12-3/TRBV12-4	few	TRBD1	TRBJ2-1	17	CASRSFPGTGVINEQFF	TGTGCCAGCAGATCATTTCCCGGGACAGGGGTTATCAATGAGCAGTTCTTC
TRBV6-2/TRBV6-3	-	TRBD2	TRBJ2-7	16	CASSYLAGTTAYEQYF	TGTGCCAGCAGTTACCTAGCGGGGACAACCGCCTACGAGCAGTACTTC
TRBV2	-	TRBD2	TRBJ2-2	19	CACSPADITSGANTGELFF	TGTGCCTGCAGTCCGGCCGATATTACTAGCGGGGCGAACACCGGGGAGCTGTTTTTT
TRBV11-2	-	-	TRBJ2-1	13	CASRSLPSDEQFF	TGTGCCAGCAGGTCCTTGCCTTCTGATGAGCAGTTCTTC
TRBV19	-	TRBD2	TRBJ2-2	19	CASSRMGLAGIANTGELFF	TGTGCCAGTAGCCGTATGGGGCTAGCGGGGATCGCGAACACCGGGGAGCTGTTTTTT
TRBV7-6	few	-	TRBJ2-3	14	CASSLVEGPDTQYF	TGTGCCAGCAGCTTAGTGGAGGGTCCAGATACGCAGTATTTT